This entry lists 23 T cell receptor beta chains sequenced from one sample in a study of blood T cells in healthy people across ages. The authors ran a second PCR of about 7 to 11 cycles using a sample-barcoded 5' primer and a J-beta primer mix. TCRdb reanalysed the 5' RACE reads using MiXCR and keeps one entry per CDR3 protein. The data show under 800,000 distinct CDR3 sequences, roughly 43% seen once. Material: blood. These receptors all come from a woman in her fifties or sixties in good health.

On this clonotype: One end of the junction is discordant with germline, which a read error may explain. The V call is TRBV7-2, the J call TRBJ1-3; the D is unclear. The CDR3 consists of 15 residues. CDR1 is SGHTA, CDR2 FQGNSA, per germline. CDR3 sequence (DNA): TGTGCCAGCCGCTTAGCTGAGCGCTCTGGAAACACCATATATTTT. Its translation is CASRLAERSGNTIYF.

The chain combines TRBV7-2 with TRBJ1-2, with unresolved D. Germline V gene data show CDR1 as SGHTA and CDR2 as FQGNSA. Trimming removed 1 base from V and 8 bases from J, with 11 bases in between. The length of the CDR3 is 13 residues. The CDR3, as DNA: TGTGCCAGCAGCTTAGAAGCGGCGCGGGGCTACACCTTC. Amino acid sequence: CASSLEAARGYTF.

This clonotype came up a few times. This chain joins TRBV6-5 and TRBJ2-7, with TRBD2 as a possible D gene (5 bases). The CDR3 has 14 amino acids. The germline V and J ends were trimmed by 4 bases and 4 bases, with 14 bases remaining between them. Germline V gene data show CDR1 as MNHEY and CDR2 as SVGAGI. The CDR3 is CASSSSGNLYEQYF. As DNA, the CDR3 is TGTGCCAGCAGTTCCTCCGGGAATCTGTACGAGCAGTACTTC.

This clonotype was counted only a few times. The chain combines TRBV5-6 with TRBJ2-3; TRBD2 matches at 13 bases. There are 18 residues in the CDR3. Losses at the gene ends were 4 bases for V and 4 bases for J; bases not matched to a gene: 12. Germline CDR1 and CDR2: SGHDT and YYEEEE. This chain's CDR3 is CASSPTSGGGKWADTQYF. The CDR3 DNA sequence: TGTGCCAGCAGCCCCACTAGCGGGGGGGGAAAATGGGCAGATACGCAGTATTTT. The full variable domain, its missing parts supplied by reference TRBV5-6 and TRBJ2-3, is DAGVTQSPTHLIKTRGQQVTLRCSPKSGHDTVSWYQQALGQGPQFIFQYYEEEERQRGNFPDRFSGHQFPNYSSELNVNALLLGDSALYLCASSPTSGGGKWADTQYFGPGTRLTVL.

This clonotype was recorded a few times. This chain links TRBV19 with TRBJ2-1; D perhaps matches TRBD1 (5 bases). V lost 3 bases, J lost 6 bases, and 18 bases lay in between. The length of the CDR3 is 16 residues. Germline CDR1 reads LNHDA; CDR2 reads SQIVND (reference sequence). Here the CDR3 reads CASSMKGVTPGNEQFF. For the CDR3, the DNA is TGTGCCAGTAGTATGAAAGGGGTCACTCCCGGCAATGAGCAGTTCTTC.

This clonotype was detected once. The genes are TRBV11-3 and TRBJ2-1, with 12 bases aligning to TRBD2. The CDR3 has 18 amino acids. Germline CDR1 SGHNT, CDR2 YENEEA. Trimming removed 5 bases from V and 4 bases from J; junction bases left unmatched: 12. In DNA form, the CDR3 reads TGTGCCAGCAGCCCAACAAAAAGAGGACTAGCGGGGTACAATGAGCAGTTCTTC. It codes for CASSPTKRGLAGYNEQFF.

Comments on this clonotype: A much larger clone lies a single base off, so this may be a read error. This sequence joins TRBV3-1 and TRBJ2-7; D not resolved. V was cut by 6 bases and J by 10 bases, with 13 bases left in between. Looked up from germline, CDR1 is LGHDT and CDR2 is YNNKEL (reference sequence). The CDR3 consists of 11 residues. The CDR3 coding sequence is TGTGCCAGCAGGCGACAAGAGGCCCAGTACTTC. Protein sequence: CASRRQEAQYF.

This clonotype turned up a few times. For the CDR3, the DNA is TGCAGTGCTAGAAACACCGGGACTAGCGGGGGGGCGATAATGTACGAGCAGTACTTC. Translation gives CSARNTGTSGGAIMYEQYF. V is TRBV20-1 and J is TRBJ2-7, with 16 bases identical to TRBD2. The V and J ends lost 2 bases and 4 bases, in that order; junction bases with no gene match: 14. The CDR3 is 19 amino acids. Germline CDR1 reads DFQATT; CDR2 reads SNEGSKA (reference sequence).

This clonotype appeared a single time. The chain uses TRBV6-2 or TRBV6-3 and TRBJ1-1, with 12 bases aligning to TRBD1. Germline CDR1 reads MNHEY; CDR2 reads SVGEGT. Germline trimming cut 7 bases from V and 7 bases from J; bases unmatched to any gene: 4. The CDR3 extends over 13 amino acids. CDR3 residues: CASTGTGGGEAFF. The CDR3 DNA reads TGTGCCAGCACCGGGACAGGGGGCGGTGAAGCTTTCTTT.

V gene TRBV4-2 combines with J gene TRBJ1-1; D is ambiguous. Trimming cost V 0 bases and J 4 bases, with 9 bases left between them. Germline-derived CDR1 and CDR2 are LGHNA and YNFKEQ. This CDR3 contains 14 residues. The CDR3 sequence: CASSQDSKGTEAFF. The CDR3 bases are TGTGCCAGCAGCCAAGATAGTAAAGGCACTGAAGCTTTCTTT.

The rearrangement links TRBV29-1 to TRBJ2-1; a weak D match, TRBD2 (5 bases). Trimming stripped 6 bases from V and 8 bases from J, with 14 bases between. The germline CDR1 and CDR2 sequences are SQVTM and ANQGSEA. The CDR3 sequence is 12 residues long. As DNA, the CDR3 is TGCAGCGTAGGGAAGGGAGCCGATGAGCAGTTCTTC. The encoded protein is CSVGKGADEQFF.

The chain recombines TRBV11-2 with TRBJ1-1; 9 nucleotides agree with TRBD1. Per germline, CDR1 SGHAT and CDR2 FQNNGV. The CDR3 is 15 amino acids. V lost 3 bases, J lost 4 bases, and 6 bases stayed unmatched. CDR3 nucleotide sequence: TGTGCCAGCAGCTTGGGGACAGGGACAATCACTGAAGCTTTCTTT. Its translation: CASSLGTGTITEAFF.

CDR3 sequence: CASSQEQGPSCNEQFF. The CDR3 region has the DNA TGCGCCAGCAGCCAAGAACAGGGACCGTCTTGCAATGAGCAGTTCTTC. V gene TRBV4-1 combines with J gene TRBJ2-1; the D gene is possibly TRBD1 (6 bases). Trimming shortened V by 0 bases and J by 6 bases, and 15 bases separated the two germline ends. This CDR3 spans 16 amino acids. Germline loops: CDR1 MGHRA, CDR2 YSYEKL.

The chain has TRBV20-1 and TRBJ2-1; TRBD2 matches 10 bases. This CDR3 contains 15 residues. Germline values: CDR1 DFQATT, CDR2 SNEGSKA (reference sequence). J was trimmed by 2 bases and V by 5 bases; bases with no gene match: 6. CDR3 residues: CSAFPSGSPYNEQFF. The CDR3 DNA is TGCAGTGCTTTTCCTAGCGGGAGCCCCTACAATGAGCAGTTCTTC.

This clonotype was picked up a small number of times. The rearrangement joins TRBV20-1 to TRBJ2-4, with a possible D match to TRBD2 (5 bases). The end of the DNA is better explained by TRBJ2-7, so the J call may be wrong. CDR1 and CDR2 from the germline V gene are DFQATT and SNEGSKA (reference sequence). The CDR3 totals 13 residues. The DNA of the CDR3 is TGCAGTGCTAGGGTACGGGGATCCTACGAGCAGTACTTC. Protein: CSARVRGSYEQYF.

There are many counts of this clonotype. The V gene is TRBV28, the J gene TRBJ1-2, with unresolved D. The CDR3 covers 12 residues. V was clipped by 7 bases and J by 7 bases, with 13 bases between them. The germline V gene has CDR1 MDHEN and CDR2 SYDVKM. CDR3 sequence reads: CASNRQSGGYTF. Written as DNA, the CDR3 is TGTGCCAGCAACCGACAATCCGGTGGCTACACCTTC.

CDR3 loop: CASSFAGTPPGANVLTF. For the CDR3, the DNA is TGTGCCAGCAGCTTTGCCGGGACCCCTCCTGGGGCCAACGTCCTGACTTTC. The V and J genes are TRBV27 and TRBJ2-6; D is tentatively TRBD1 or TRBD2 (5 bases each). CDR3 length: 17 residues. V lost 6 bases, J lost 2 bases, and 17 bases lay in between. Germline V gene data show CDR1 as MNHEY and CDR2 as SMNVEV (reference sequence).

Only a few counts were recorded for this clonotype. J is TRBJ2-5 and V is TRBV12-3 or TRBV12-4; D is possibly TRBD2 (6 bases). The end of the DNA fits TRBJ2-7 better, so the J call may be wrong. CDR3 length: 11 residues. Here the CDR3 DNA reads TGTGCCAGCACGGGAGCAAACGAGCAGTACTTC. Encoded protein: CASTGANEQYF.

This clonotype appeared many times. This rearrangement joins TRBV12-3 or TRBV12-4 to TRBJ2-3; possibly TRBD2 for D (7 bases). The CDR3 consists of 12 residues. V lost 6 bases to trimming and J lost 5 bases, with 9 bases between them. CDR3 residues: CASRRGGDTQYF. The CDR3 DNA reads as TGTGCCAGCAGAAGGGGGGGAGATACGCAGTATTTT.

The chain combines TRBV28 with TRBJ2-5; perhaps D is TRBD1 or TRBD2 (6 bases each). TRBJ2-7 explains the end of the DNA better; the J call may be wrong. Germline CDR1 reads MDHEN; CDR2 reads SYDVKM. CDR3 length equals 16 residues. The CDR3 DNA reads TGTGCCAGCACCCAAGGGGGGCAGGGCTTTTACTACGAGCAGTACTTC. It encodes CASTQGGQGFYYEQYF.

This chain connects TRBV29-1 to TRBJ2-6; TRBD1 is a possible D gene (5 bases). The CDR3 sequence is 16 residues long. V shed 6 bases and J shed 0 bases, with 15 bases lying between them. Looked up from germline, CDR1 is SQVTM and CDR2 is ANQGSEA. The CDR3 DNA reads as TGCAGCGTAAAGCAGGGTGGGCGCTCTGGGGCCAACGTCCTGACTTTC. It yields the protein CSVKQGGRSGANVLTF.

The rearrangement joins TRBV5-1 to TRBJ1-1; D uncertain. Trimming took 0 bases from V and 4 from J, leaving 10 bases between them. Germline V gene sequence: CDR1 SGHRS, CDR2 YFSETQ. This CDR3 region has 14 residues. The CDR3 protein is CASSLEMVGTEAFF. The CDR3 bases are TGCGCCAGCAGCTTGGAAATGGTAGGCACTGAAGCTTTCTTT.

This clonotype was picked up a small number of times. This chain links TRBV3-1 with TRBJ2-4; no clear D. This CDR3 has 13 amino acids. The V gene lost 0 bases and the J gene lost 13 bases, with 13 bases spanning the gap. CDR1 and CDR2 from the germline V gene are LGHDT and YNNKEL (reference sequence). DNA for the CDR3: TGTGCCAGCAGCCAAGACTTGAACAATGAGCAGTACTTC. Residues: CASSQDLNNEQYF.